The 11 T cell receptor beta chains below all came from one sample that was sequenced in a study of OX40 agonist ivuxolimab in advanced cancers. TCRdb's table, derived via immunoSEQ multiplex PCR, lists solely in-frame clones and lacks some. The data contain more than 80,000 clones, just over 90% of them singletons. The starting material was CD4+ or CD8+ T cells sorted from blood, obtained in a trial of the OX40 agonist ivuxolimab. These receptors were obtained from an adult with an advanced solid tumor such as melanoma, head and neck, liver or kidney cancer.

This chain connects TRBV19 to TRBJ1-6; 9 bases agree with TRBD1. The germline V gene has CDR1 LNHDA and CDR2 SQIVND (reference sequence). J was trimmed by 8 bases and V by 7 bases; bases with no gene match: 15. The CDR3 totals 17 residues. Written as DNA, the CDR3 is TGTGCCAGTAAGGAGGCCGGGACAGGGACCGACTATTCACCCCTCCACTTT. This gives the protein CASKEAGTGTDYSPLHF.

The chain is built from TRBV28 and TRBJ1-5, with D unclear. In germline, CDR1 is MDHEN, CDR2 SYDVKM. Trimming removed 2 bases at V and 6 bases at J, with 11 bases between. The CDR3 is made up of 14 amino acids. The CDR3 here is CASSLSIPSQPQHF. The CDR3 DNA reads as TGTGCCAGCAGTTTAAGCATACCTAGTCAGCCCCAGCATTTT.

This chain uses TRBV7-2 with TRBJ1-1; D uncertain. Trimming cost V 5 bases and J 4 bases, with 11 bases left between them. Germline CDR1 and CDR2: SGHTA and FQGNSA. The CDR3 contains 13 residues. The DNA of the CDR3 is TGTGCCAGCAGCCCAGGTGGGGTCACTGAAGCTTTCTTT. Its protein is CASSPGGVTEAFF.

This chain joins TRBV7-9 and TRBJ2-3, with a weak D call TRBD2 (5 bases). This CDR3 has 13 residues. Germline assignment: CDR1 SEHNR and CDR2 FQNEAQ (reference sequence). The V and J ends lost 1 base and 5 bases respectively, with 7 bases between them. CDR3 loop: CASSLVGGDTQYF. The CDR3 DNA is TGTGCCAGCAGCTTAGTCGGAGGAGATACGCAGTATTTT.

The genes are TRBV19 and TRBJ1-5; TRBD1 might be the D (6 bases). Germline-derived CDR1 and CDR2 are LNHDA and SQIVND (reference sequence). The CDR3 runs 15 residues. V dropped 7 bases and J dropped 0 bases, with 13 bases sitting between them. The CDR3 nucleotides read TGTGCCAGTACTCCAAGGACAGATAGCAATCAGCCCCAGCATTTT. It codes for CASTPRTDSNQPQHF. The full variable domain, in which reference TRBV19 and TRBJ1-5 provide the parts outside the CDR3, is DGGITQSPKYLFRKEGQNVTLSCEQNLNHDAMYWYRQDPGQGLRLIYYSQIVNDFQKGDIAEGYSVSREKKESFPLTVTSAQKNPTAFYLCASTPRTDSNQPQHFGDGTRLSIL.

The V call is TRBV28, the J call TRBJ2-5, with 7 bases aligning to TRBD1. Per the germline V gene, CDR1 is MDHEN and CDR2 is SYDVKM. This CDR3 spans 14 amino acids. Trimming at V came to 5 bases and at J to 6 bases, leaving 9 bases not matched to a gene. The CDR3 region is CASSPYRGGKTQYF. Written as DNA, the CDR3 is TGTGCCAGCAGTCCTTACAGGGGCGGAAAGACCCAGTACTTC. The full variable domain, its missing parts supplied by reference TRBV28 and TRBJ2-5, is DVKVTQSSRYLVKRTGEKVFLECVQDMDHENMFWYRQDPGLGLRLIYFSYDVKMKEKGDIPEGYSVSREKKERFSLILESASTNQTSMYLCASSPYRGGKTQYFGPGTRLLVL.

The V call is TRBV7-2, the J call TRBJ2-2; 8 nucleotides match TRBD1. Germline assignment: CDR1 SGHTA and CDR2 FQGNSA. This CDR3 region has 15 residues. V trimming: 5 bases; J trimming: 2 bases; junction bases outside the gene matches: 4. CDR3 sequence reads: CASSLDRANTGELFF. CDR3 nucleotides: TGTGCCAGCAGCCTGGACAGGGCAAACACCGGGGAGCTGTTTTTT.

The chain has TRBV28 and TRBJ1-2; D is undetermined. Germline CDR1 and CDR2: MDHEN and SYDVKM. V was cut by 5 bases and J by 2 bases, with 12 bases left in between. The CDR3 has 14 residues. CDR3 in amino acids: CASSPSTGNYGYTF. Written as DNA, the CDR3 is TGTGCCAGCAGTCCCTCCACGGGGAACTATGGCTACACCTTC.

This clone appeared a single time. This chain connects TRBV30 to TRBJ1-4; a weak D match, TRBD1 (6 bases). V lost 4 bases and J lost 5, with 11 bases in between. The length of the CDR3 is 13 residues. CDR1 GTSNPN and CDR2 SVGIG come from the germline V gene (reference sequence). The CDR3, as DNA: TGTGCCTGGACCGGACAGATAAATGAAAAACTGTTTTTT. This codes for CAWTGQINEKLFF.

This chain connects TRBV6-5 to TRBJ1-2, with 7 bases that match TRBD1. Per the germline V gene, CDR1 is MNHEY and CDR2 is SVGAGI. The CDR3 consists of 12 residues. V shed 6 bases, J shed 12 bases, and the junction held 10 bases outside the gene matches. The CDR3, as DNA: TGTGCCAGCAGCCGCGACAGGGCGCTACACACCTTC. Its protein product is CASSRDRALHTF.

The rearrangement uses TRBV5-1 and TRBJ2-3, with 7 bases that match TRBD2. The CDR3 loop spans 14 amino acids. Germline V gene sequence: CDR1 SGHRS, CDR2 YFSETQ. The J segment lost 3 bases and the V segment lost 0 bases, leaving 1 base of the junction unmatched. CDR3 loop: CASSLGLATDTQYF. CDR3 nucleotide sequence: TGCGCCAGCAGCTTGGGACTAGCTACAGATACGCAGTATTTT.